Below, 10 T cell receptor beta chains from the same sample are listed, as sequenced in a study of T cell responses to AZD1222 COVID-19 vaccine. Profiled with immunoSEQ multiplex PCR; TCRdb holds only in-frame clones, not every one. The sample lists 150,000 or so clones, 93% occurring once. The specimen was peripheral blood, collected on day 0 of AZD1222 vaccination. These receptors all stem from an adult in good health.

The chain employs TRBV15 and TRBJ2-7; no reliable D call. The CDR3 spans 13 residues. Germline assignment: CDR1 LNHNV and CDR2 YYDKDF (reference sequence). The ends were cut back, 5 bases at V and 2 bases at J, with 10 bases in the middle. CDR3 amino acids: CATSVGSPYEQYF. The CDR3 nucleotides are TGTGCCACCAGCGTCGGGTCCCCCTACGAGCAGTACTTC.

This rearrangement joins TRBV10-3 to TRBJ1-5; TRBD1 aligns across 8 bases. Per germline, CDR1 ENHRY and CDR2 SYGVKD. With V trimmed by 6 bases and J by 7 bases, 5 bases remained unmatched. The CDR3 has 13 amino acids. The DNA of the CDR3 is TGTGCCATCAGAGACAGGGGCGACCAGCCCCAGCATTTT. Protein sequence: CAIRDRGDQPQHF.

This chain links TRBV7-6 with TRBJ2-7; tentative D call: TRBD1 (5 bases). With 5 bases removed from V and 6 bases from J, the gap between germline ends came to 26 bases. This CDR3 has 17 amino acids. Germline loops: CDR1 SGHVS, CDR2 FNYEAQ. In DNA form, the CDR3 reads TGTGCCAGCAGCCGTGATTATAGGACACTTCCACGGGCCGAGCAGTACTTC. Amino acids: CASSRDYRTLPRAEQYF.

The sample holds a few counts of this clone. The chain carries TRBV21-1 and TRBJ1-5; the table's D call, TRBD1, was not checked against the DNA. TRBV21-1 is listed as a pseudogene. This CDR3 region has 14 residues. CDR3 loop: CASSKTGVGQPQHF. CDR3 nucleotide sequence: TGTGCCAGCAGCAAGACAGGGGTAGGGCAGCCCCAGCATTTT.

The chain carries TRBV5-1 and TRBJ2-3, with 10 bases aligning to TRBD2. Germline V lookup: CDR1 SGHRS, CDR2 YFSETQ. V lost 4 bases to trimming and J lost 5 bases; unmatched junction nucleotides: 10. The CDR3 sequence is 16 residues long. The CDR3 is CASSRFSGGFEDTQYF. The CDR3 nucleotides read TGCGCCAGCAGCAGGTTTAGCGGGGGGTTTGAAGATACGCAGTATTTT.

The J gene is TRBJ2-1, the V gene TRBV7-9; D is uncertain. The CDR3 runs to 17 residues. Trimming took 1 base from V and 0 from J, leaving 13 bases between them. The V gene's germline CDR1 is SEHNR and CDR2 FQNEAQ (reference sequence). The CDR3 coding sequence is TGTGCCAGCAGCTTAGAGGTTGCATTTCCCTCCTACAATGAGCAGTTCTTC. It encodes CASSLEVAFPSYNEQFF.

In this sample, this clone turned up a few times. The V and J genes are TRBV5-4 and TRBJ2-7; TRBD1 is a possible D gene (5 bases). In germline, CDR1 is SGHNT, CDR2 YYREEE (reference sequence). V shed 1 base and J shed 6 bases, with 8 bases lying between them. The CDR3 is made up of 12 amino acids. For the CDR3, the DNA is TGTGCCAGCAGCTTGACAGGAACCGAGCAGTACTTC. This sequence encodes CASSLTGTEQYF.

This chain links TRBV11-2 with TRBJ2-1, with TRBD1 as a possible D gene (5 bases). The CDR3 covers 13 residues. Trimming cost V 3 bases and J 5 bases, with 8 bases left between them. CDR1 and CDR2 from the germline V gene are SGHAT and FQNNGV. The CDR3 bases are TGTGCCAGCAGCTTGTCCAGGGACAATGAGCAGTTCTTC. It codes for CASSLSRDNEQFF.

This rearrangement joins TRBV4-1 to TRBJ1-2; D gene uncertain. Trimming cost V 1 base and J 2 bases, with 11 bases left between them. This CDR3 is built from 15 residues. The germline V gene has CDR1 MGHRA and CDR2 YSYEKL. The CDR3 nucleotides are TGCGCCAGCAGCCAAGTAGGCAGACGAAACTATGGCTACACCTTC. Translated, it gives CASSQVGRRNYGYTF.

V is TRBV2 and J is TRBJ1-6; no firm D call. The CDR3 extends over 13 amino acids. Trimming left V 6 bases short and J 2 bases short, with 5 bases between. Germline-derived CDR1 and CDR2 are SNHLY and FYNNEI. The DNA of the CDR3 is TGTGCCAGCAGGGGAACCTATAATTCACCCCTCCACTTT. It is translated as CASRGTYNSPLHF.